The clone carrying this TCR beta chain showed up many times. Its antigen is not identified. Extraction of total RNA produced a minimum of 5 micrograms from each sample. These data are taken from a study of blood T cells in healthy people across ages. Study conclusions and caveats: Across samples, TCR beta diversity tracked strongly with naive T cell percentage. Significant beta diversity loss was already apparent by age approximately 38, declining roughly linearly.

Through a sample-barcoded 5' primer and a J-beta primer mix, a second PCR was run for roughly 6 to 12 cycles. Carrying 12 random nucleotides, a template-switch adaptor labeled each individual cDNA molecule. MiXCR, run by TCRdb on the 5' RACE reads, gives a single entry per CDR3 protein. The sample shows 600,000 or so distinct CDR3 sequences, 40% to 55% of them seen only once. This CDR3 region has 12 residues. CDR1 MNHEY and CDR2 SVGAGI come from the germline V gene. V lost 6 bases and J lost 5; bases outside the gene matches: 3. The chain has TRBV6-5 and TRBJ1-1; 7 nucleotides agree with TRBD1. This receptor was taken from an elderly man in good health. The sequenced material came from blood. The CDR3 spells CASSQGGTEAFF. The CDR3 DNA reads TGTGCCAGCAGCCAGGGGGGAACTGAAGCTTTCTTT.